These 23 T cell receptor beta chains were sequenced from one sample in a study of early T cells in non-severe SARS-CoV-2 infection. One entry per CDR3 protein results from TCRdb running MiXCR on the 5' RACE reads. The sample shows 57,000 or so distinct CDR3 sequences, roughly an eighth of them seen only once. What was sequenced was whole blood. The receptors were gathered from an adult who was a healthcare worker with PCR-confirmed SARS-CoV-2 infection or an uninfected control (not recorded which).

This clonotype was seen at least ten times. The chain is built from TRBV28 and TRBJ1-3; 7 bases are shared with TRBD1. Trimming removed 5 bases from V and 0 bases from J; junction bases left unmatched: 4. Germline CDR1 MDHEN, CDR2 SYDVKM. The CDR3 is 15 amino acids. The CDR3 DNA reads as TGTGCCAGCAGTCGACAGGGCCTCTCTGGAAACACCATATATTTT. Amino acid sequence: CASSRQGLSGNTIYF.

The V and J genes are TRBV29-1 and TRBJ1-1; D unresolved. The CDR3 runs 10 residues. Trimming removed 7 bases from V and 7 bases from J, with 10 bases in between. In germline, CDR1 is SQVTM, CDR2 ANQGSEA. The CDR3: CSAKFSEAFF. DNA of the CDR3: TGCAGCGCAAAATTTAGTGAAGCTTTCTTT.

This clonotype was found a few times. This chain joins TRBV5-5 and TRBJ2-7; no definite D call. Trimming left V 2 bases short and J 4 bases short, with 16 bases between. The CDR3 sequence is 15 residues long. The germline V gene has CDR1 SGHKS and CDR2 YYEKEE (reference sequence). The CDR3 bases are TGTGCCAGCAGCTTTGAGGAGAACCCGTCGTACGAGCAGTACTTC. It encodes CASSFEENPSYEQYF.

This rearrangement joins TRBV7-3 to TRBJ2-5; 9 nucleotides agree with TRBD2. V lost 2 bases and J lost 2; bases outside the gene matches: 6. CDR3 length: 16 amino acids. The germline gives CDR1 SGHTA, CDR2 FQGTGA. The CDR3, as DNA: TGTGCCAGCAGCTTATCAGCGGGAGGCAGGCAAGAGACCCAGTACTTC. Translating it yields CASSLSAGGRQETQYF.

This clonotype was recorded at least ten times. CDR3 sequence (DNA): TGTGCCAGCAGAACCGGGACAAACTCTGGAAACACCATATATTTT. Protein product: CASRTGTNSGNTIYF. The chain links TRBV28 to TRBJ1-3, with D tentatively TRBD1 (6 bases). From germline, CDR1 is MDHEN and CDR2 SYDVKM. V lost 6 bases to trimming and J lost 0 bases, with 12 bases between them. The CDR3 loop spans 15 amino acids.

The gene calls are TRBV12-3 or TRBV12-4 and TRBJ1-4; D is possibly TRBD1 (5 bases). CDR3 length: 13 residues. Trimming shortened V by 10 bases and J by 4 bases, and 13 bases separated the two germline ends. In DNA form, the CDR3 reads TGTGCCAACAGCCGGGGCCATAATGAAAAACTGTTTTTT. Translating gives CANSRGHNEKLFF.

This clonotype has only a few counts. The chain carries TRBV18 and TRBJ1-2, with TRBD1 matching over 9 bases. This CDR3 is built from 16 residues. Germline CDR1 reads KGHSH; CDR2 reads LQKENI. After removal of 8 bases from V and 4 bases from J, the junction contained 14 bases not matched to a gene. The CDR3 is CASPRGTGNDGYGYTF. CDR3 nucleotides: TGTGCCAGCCCACGGGGGACAGGGAACGATGGCTATGGCTACACCTTC.

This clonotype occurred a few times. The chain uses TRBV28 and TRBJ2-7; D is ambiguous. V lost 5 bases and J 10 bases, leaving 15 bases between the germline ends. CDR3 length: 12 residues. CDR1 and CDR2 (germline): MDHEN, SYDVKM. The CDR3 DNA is TGTGCCAGCAGTCTGCGGTCGCAAAACCAGTACTTC. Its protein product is CASSLRSQNQYF.

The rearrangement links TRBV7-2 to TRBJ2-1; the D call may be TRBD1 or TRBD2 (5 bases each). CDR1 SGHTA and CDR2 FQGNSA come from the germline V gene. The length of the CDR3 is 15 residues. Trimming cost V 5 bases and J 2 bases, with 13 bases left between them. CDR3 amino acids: CASSVGASAYNEQFF. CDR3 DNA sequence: TGTGCCAGCAGCGTCGGGGCCTCCGCCTACAATGAGCAGTTCTTC. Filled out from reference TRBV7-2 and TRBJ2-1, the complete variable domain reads GAGVSQSPSNKVTEKGKDVELRCDPISGHTALYWYRQSLGQGLEFLIYFQGNSAPDKSGLPSDRFSAERTGGSVSTLTIQRTQQEDSAVYLCASSVGASAYNEQFFGPGTRLTVL.

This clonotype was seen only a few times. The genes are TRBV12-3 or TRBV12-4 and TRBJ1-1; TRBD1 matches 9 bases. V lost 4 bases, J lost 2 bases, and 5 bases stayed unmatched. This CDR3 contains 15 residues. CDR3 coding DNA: TGTGCCAGCAGTTCCCGGACAGGGGCAAACACTGAAGCTTTCTTT. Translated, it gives CASSSRTGANTEAFF.

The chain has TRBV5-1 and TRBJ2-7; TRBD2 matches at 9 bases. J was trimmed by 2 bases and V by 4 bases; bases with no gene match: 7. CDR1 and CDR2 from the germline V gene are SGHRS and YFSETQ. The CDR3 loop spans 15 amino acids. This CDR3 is CASSPVIAGAYEQYF. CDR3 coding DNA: TGCGCCAGCAGCCCTGTGATAGCGGGGGCCTACGAGCAGTACTTC. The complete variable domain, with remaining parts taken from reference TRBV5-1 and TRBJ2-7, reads KAGVTQTPRYLIKTRGQQVTLSCSPISGHRSVSWYQQTPGQGLQFLFEYFSETQRNKGNFPGRFSGRQFSNSRSEMNVSTLELGDSALYLCASSPVIAGAYEQYFGPGTRLTVT.

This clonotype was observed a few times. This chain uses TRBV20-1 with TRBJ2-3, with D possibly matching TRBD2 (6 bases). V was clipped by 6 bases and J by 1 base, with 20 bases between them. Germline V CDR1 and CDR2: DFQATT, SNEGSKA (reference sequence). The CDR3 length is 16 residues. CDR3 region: CSASRVSRGRTDTQYF. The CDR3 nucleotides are TGCAGTGCCTCCCGAGTATCGCGGGGCCGCACAGATACGCAGTATTTT.

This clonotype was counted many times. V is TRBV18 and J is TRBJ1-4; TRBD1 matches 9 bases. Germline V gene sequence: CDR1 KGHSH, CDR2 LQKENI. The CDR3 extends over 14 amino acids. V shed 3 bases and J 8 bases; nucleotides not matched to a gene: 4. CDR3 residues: CASSPRDRDEKLFF. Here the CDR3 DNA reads TGTGCCAGCTCACCCCGGGACAGGGACGAAAAACTGTTTTTT.

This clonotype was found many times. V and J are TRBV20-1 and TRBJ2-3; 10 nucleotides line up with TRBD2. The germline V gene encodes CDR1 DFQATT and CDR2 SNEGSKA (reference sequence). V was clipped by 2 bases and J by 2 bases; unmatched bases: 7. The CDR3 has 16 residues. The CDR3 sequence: CSARKTSGVLTDTQYF. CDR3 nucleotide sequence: TGCAGTGCTAGAAAAACTAGCGGGGTGCTCACAGATACGCAGTATTTT.

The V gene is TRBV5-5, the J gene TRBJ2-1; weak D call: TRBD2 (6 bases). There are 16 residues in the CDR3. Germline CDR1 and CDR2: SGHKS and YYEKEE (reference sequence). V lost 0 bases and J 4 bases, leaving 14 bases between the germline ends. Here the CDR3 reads CASSLGLAQNYNEQFF. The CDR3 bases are TGTGCCAGCAGCTTGGGGCTAGCGCAGAATTACAATGAGCAGTTCTTC.

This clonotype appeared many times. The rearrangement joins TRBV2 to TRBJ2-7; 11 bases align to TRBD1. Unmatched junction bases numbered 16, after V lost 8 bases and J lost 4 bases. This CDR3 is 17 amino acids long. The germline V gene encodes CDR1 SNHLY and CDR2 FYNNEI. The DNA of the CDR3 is TGTGCCAGCCTCCGGGACAGGGGGTTGGGACGCCCGTACGAGCAGTACTTC. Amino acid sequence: CASLRDRGLGRPYEQYF.

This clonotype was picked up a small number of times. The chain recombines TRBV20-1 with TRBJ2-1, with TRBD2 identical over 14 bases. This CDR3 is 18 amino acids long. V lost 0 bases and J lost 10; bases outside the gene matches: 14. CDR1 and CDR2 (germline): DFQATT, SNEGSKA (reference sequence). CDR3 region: CSARDRPSGTSGREEQFF. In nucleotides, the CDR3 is TGCAGTGCTAGAGATAGGCCCTCCGGGACTAGCGGGAGAGAAGAGCAGTTCTTC.

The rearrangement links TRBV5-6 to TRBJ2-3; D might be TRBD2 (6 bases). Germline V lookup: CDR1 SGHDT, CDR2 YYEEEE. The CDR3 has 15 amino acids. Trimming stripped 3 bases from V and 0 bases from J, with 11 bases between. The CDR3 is CASSSRGRSTDTQYF. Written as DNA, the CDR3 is TGTGCCAGCAGCTCTAGAGGGAGGAGCACAGATACGCAGTATTTT.

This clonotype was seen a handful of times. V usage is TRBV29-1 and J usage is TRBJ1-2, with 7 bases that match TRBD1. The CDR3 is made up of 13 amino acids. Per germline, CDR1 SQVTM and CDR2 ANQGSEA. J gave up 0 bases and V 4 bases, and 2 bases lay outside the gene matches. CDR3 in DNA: TGCAGCGTTGGACAGGGAGCTAACTATGGCTACACCTTC. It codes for CSVGQGANYGYTF.

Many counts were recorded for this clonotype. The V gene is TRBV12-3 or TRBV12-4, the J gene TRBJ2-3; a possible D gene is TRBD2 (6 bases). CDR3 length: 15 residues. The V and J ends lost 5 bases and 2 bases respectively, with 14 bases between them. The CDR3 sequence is CASSPGTAYTDTQYF. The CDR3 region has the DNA TGTGCCAGCAGTCCCGGGACTGCTTACACAGATACGCAGTATTTT.

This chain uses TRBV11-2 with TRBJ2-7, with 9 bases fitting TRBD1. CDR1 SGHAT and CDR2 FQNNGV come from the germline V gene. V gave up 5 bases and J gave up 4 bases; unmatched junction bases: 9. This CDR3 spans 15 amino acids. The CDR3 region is CASSQPGTGTYEQYF. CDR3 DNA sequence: TGTGCCAGCAGCCAACCCGGGACAGGGACGTACGAGCAGTACTTC.

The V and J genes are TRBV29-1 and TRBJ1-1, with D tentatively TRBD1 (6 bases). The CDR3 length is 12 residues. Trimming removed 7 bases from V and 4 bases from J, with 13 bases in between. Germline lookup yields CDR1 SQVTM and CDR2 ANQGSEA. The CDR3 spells CSGGGGTTEAFF. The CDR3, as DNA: TGCAGCGGTGGAGGGGGGACCACTGAAGCTTTCTTT.

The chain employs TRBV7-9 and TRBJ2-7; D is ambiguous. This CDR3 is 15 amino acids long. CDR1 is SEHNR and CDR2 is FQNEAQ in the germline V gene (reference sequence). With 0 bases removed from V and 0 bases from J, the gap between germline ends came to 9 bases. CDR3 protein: CASSLAGSSSYEQYF. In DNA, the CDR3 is TGTGCCAGCAGCTTAGCAGGGTCAAGCTCCTACGAGCAGTACTTC.